This entry concerns a single T cell receptor beta chain. The sample originates from a study of blood T cell repertoires in COVID-19. Study context: The study drew acute and convalescent COVID-19 samples from the United States, Italy and Spain. The analysed material was cDNA or gDNA that came from T cells, B-cell-depleted T cells, or PBMCs.

The repertoire was sequenced with immunoSEQ multiplex PCR; TCRdb's copy has only in-frame clones and lacks some. The repertoire holds 240,000 or so clones, approximately 78% seen once, with around 11% in the top ten. Germline CDR1 SGHRS, CDR2 YFSETQ. The CDR3 spans 13 residues. Trimming stripped 0 bases from V and 9 bases from J, with 7 bases between. This sequence joins TRBV5-1 and TRBJ1-6; D perhaps matches TRBD1 (5 bases). Sequenced: peripheral blood. The source is a woman aged 55-70 years with active or convalescent COVID-19. The CDR3 reads CASSLEGLSPLHF. CDR3 in DNA: TGCGCCAGCAGCTTGGAGGGGCTTTCACCCCTCCACTTT.